This TCR beta chain was retrieved from a study of Graves' ophthalmopathy and Graves' hyperthyroidism (dated by TCRdb to the late 2010s). At the level of the whole study: Peripheral blood samples were taken at the time of initial diagnosis, before any treatment was given. TCR beta repertoire signatures were used to distinguish Graves' ophthalmopathy from Graves' hyperthyroidism and to predict progression to ophthalmopathy. In total, 120 to 150 blood samples were TCR-sequenced: 40 to 45 ophthalmopathy, about 75 hyperthyroidism and about 17 hyperthyroidism-to-ophthalmopathy patients. To explore V-J signatures distinguishing ophthalmopathy from hyperthyroidism, a discovery set of 100 patients (about 41 ophthalmopathy, 55 to 60 stable hyperthyroidism) was enrolled. The independent validation cohort included 18 hyperthyroidism patients plus 17 patients who later progressed from hyperthyroidism to ophthalmopathy. In five or six hyperthyroidism patients, the T-cell repertoires found in thyroid tissue were compared with those found in blood. Following sample collection, hyperthyroidism patients were given methimazole at a starting dose of 30 mg daily, and ophthalmopathy patients were given high-dose intravenous methylprednisolone. The 100 discovery patients were randomly split 7:3 into training and test sets.

Patients with ophthalmopathy had moderately to severely active disease, with a Clinical Activity Score of 3 or more, a NOSPECS grade of 4 or more, and a disease duration of less than 3 months. Patients were excluded if they had other autoimmune diseases, uncontrolled infections, pregnancy or lactation. Diagnosis was based on clinical symptoms, serum thyroxine, TRAb, thyroid ultrasound and orbital computed tomography. PBMCs were isolated from around 10 ml of fresh peripheral blood by Ficoll-Paque density gradient centrifugation. Total RNA was extracted using Trizol reagent, and RNA quality was checked on an Agilent 2100 Bioanalyzer. The paper's findings and limits, for the study overall: No statistical method was used to set the sample size in advance, and the investigators knew which group each participant was assigned to. In validation, the model predicted ophthalmopathy progression with 55% to 71% sensitivity and roughly 72% specificity; fewer than 15 predicted patients were CT-confirmed with GO in a median of approximately 6.5 months. Most expanded thyroid clonotypes with a frequency above 0.001 also appeared in blood, which suggests that blood repertoires may reflect the immune response in the thyroid. The 13-signature model separated ophthalmopathy from stable hyperthyroidism with around 90% sensitivity and approximately 83% specificity in cross-validation, and 80%/75% in the test set.

The table lists this clonotype with many counts. Its target antigen remains unknown. Within one base of it there is no much larger clone, and no base qualities were kept. For repertoire sequencing, TCR beta CDR3 regions were amplified from RNA transcripts. The first round of RT-PCR was done with HTBI primers and the Qiagen OneStep RT-PCR kit, and was followed by a second round of multiplex PCR, then size selection and purification. Sequencing of the libraries was carried out on an Illumina HiSeq2000 in paired-end mode with 100 bp reads. Per the source publication's procedure: SOAPnuke was used for read processing, and reads with adapters, uncalled bases, a mean Phred below 15, or no exact constant-primer or identifier match were discarded. High-quality paired reads were merged with COPE v1.2.5. Clonotypes were defined as unique nucleotide sequences and were aligned to IMGT TRB V, D and J references using MiTCR v1.1. The analysis was limited to V-J combinations with a frequency above 0.0001, which together covered approximately 99% of the repertoires. A TCR clonal expansion and chaos score per V-J combination was defined as the ratio of F50 clonal expansion to chaos observed in the TCRdist matrix. Features were reduced by Welch's t-statistics and random forest to more than 10 V-J combinations, which fed a naive Bayes classifier. Thyroid-blood repertoire similarity was quantified with the Morisita-Horn index. The raw public reads went through TCRdb reprocessing: fastp at Q25, MiXCR clone calling, in-frame beta chains kept. Rows matching on CDR3 protein sequence are summarized as one entry with the most common DNA and genes. For this entry, the V and J calls and clone size follow TCRdb and not the study's own pipeline. The sample includes 150,000 to 200,000 distinct CDR3 sequences, with approximately 40% observed a single time. The top ten clones comprise about 6% of the sample.

The receptor was derived from a woman between 40 and 55 years old with Graves' ophthalmopathy. Donor details come from another sample of the same person, matched by shared clones. The sequenced sample was peripheral blood.

The DNA is TGTGCCTGGAGTGCGGGGGACTCTGGGGCCAACGTCCTGACTTTC. Translated, it gives CAWSAGDSGANVLTF. The rearrangement combines TRBV30 with TRBJ2-6, with TRBD2 perhaps the D gene, on 6 matching bases. The germline V gene encodes CDR1 GTSNPN and CDR2 SVGIG (reference sequence). Relative to germline, V is 1 base shorter and J is 0 bases shorter, with 7 bases between their ends. The CDR3 runs 15 residues from the cysteine to the phenylalanine. Of all the DNA, just the CDR3 is kept, 45 bases in frame from base 1.